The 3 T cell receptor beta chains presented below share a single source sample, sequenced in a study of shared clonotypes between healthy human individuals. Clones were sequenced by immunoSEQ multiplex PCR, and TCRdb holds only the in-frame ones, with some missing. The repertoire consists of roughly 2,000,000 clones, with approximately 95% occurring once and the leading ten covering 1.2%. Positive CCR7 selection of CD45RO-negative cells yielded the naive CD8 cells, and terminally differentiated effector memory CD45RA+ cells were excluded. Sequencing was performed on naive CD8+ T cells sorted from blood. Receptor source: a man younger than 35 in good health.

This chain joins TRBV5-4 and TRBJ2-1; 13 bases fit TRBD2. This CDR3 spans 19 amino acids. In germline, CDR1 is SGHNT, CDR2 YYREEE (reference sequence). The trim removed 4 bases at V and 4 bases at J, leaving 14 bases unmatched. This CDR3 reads CASSGDGLAGVGTYNEQFF. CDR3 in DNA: TGTGCCAGCAGCGGCGATGGACTAGCGGGAGTTGGAACTTACAATGAGCAGTTCTTC. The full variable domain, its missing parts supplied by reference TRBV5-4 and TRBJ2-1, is ETGVTQSPTHLIKTRGQQVTLRCSSQSGHNTVSWYQQALGQGPQFIFQYYREEENGRGNFPPRFSGLQFPNYSSELNVNALELDDSALYLCASSGDGLAGVGTYNEQFFGPGTRLTVL.

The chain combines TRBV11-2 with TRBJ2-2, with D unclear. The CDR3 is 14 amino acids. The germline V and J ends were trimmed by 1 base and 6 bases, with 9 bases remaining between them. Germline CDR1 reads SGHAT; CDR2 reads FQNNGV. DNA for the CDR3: TGTGCCAGCAGCTTAGCCAGATCCTCCGGGGAGCTGTTTTTT. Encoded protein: CASSLARSSGELFF. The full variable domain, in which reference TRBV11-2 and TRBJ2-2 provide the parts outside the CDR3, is EAGVAQSPRYKIIEKRQSVAFWCNPISGHATLYWYQQILGQGPKLLIQFQNNGVVDDSQLPKDRFSAERLKGVDSTLKIQPAKLEDSAVYLCASSLARSSGELFFGEGSRLTVL.

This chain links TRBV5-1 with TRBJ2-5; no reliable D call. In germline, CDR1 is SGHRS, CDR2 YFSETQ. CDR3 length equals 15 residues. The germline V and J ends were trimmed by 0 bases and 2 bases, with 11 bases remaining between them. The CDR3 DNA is TGCGCCAGCAGCTTGGAAGGGAATTCACAAGAGACCCAGTACTTC. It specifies CASSLEGNSQETQYF.